This is a list of T cell receptor beta chains from one sample in a study of blood T cell repertoires in COVID-19. Method: immunoSEQ multiplex PCR; TCRdb's copy keeps in-frame clones and lacks some. The sample has roughly 200,000 clones; more than 70% are singletons. Sequenced material: peripheral blood. These receptors were collected from a woman older than 75 with active or convalescent COVID-19. CDR3s include the opening cysteine and the closing phenylalanine or tryptophan. The D gene is left open where the match is weak. The size field is filled for only some rows; it gives once, few, many or a size class.

v_call	clone_size	j_call	d_call	cdr3_aa	cdr3_nt
TRBV19	NA	TRBJ2-7	NA	CASSIDPSRRSSYEQYF	TGTGCCAGTAGTATAGATCCGTCCAGGCGAAGTAGCTACGAGCAGTACTTC
TRBV20-1	NA	TRBJ2-3	NA	CSARLRDTQYF	TGCAGTGCTCGTCTAAGAGATACGCAGTATTTT
TRBV29-1	NA	TRBJ2-3	NA	CSVVTGNTQYF	TGCAGCGTTGTCACGGGGAATACGCAGTATTTT
TRBV4-1	NA	TRBJ1-2	NA	CASSQSPGLAGVYTF	TGCGCCAGCAGCCAATCTCCCGGCCTGGCAGGTGTCTACACCTTC
TRBV7-8	NA	TRBJ2-1	TRBD2	CASSLFGGSSYNEQFF	TGTGCCAGCAGCTTATTCGGGGGGTCTTCCTACAATGAGCAGTTCTTC
TRBV28	NA	TRBJ1-1	NA	CASSSHMVGAFF	TGTGCCAGCAGTTCCCACATGGTCGGGGCTTTCTTT
TRBV4-1	once	TRBJ1-1	NA	CASSQGESTEAFF	TGCGCCAGCAGCCAAGGTGAGAGCACTGAAGCTTTCTTT
TRBV5-4	NA	TRBJ2-2	NA	CASREGLDNTGELFF	TGTGCCAGCAGGGAGGGACTCGACAACACCGGGGAGCTGTTTTTT
TRBV11-3	NA	TRBJ2-6	TRBD1	CASSVTGVSGANVLTF	TGTGCCAGCAGCGTCACAGGGGTATCTGGGGCCAACGTCCTGACTTTC
TRBV5-4	NA	TRBJ2-3	TRBD2	CASSAQASGGRDTQYF	TGTGCCAGCAGCGCGCAGGCTAGCGGGGGGAGGGATACGCAGTATTTT
TRBV27	many	TRBJ2-3	NA	CASSLGGRGTDTQYF	TGTGCCAGCAGTTTAGGGGGCCGGGGCACAGATACGCAGTATTTT
TRBV4-1	NA	TRBJ1-5	TRBD1	CASSQQTGEAFQPQHF	TGCGCCAGCAGCCAACAAACAGGGGAGGCTTTTCAGCCCCAGCATTTT
TRBV5-4	NA	TRBJ2-5	TRBD2	CASSLAGGREETQYF	TGTGCCAGCAGCTTGGCGGGGGGGCGGGAAGAGACCCAGTACTTC
TRBV12-3/TRBV12-4	few	TRBJ2-7	NA	CAGGAEQYF	TGTGCCGGGGGGGCCGAGCAGTACTTC
TRBV5-4	NA	TRBJ2-5	NA	CASSSASGETQYF	TGTGCCAGCAGCTCGGCCTCGGGGGAGACCCAGTACTTC
TRBV30	NA	TRBJ1-1	TRBD1	CAPGPRRDRGIRAFF	TGTGCCCCGGGCCCAAGGCGGGACAGGGGGATCCGCGCTTTCTTT
TRBV2	once	TRBJ1-5	NA	CASGGWTGSNQPQHF	TGTGCCAGCGGGGGGTGGACGGGTAGCAATCAGCCCCAGCATTTT
TRBV7-3	NA	TRBJ2-2	TRBD1	CASSQQGSGELFF	TGTGCCAGCAGCCAACAGGGGTCCGGGGAGCTGTTTTTT
TRBV5-1	NA	TRBJ2-1	NA	CASSLVGVAYNEQFF	TGCGCCAGCAGCTTGGTCGGGGTCGCCTACAATGAGCAGTTCTTC
TRBV3-1/TRBV3-2	NA	TRBJ2-2	NA	CASSQAETQGGTGELFF	TGTGCCAGCAGCCAAGCCGAGACCCAGGGAGGCACCGGGGAGCTGTTTTTT
TRBV7-2	few	TRBJ2-5	NA	CASSFQGGRETQYF	TGTGCCAGCAGCTTCCAAGGGGGAAGAGAGACCCAGTACTTC
TRBV6-2/TRBV6-3	NA	TRBJ1-5	NA	CASSYTDVRQPQHF	TGTGCCAGCAGTTACACCGACGTGAGGCAGCCCCAGCATTTT
TRBV2	NA	TRBJ2-3	NA	CASRVQGSTDTQYF	TGTGCCAGCAGGGTCCAGGGGAGCACAGATACGCAGTATTTT
TRBV29-1	NA	TRBJ2-7	NA	CSVSRGYEQYF	TGCAGCGTGTCTCGAGGCTACGAGCAGTACTTC
TRBV19	once	TRBJ1-5	NA	CASTPLGGARSNQPQHF	TGTGCCAGTACCCCATTGGGGGGGGCGAGGAGCAATCAGCCCCAGCATTTT
TRBV4-2	NA	TRBJ2-1	NA	CASSPEFWGGAVNEQFF	TGTGCCAGCAGCCCCGAGTTTTGGGGGGGGGCAGTGAATGAGCAGTTCTTC
TRBV19	medium-sized	TRBJ2-2	TRBD1	CASSIQGATGELFF	TGTGCCAGTAGTATACAGGGGGCCACCGGGGAGCTGTTTTTT
TRBV7-9	few	TRBJ1-3	TRBD1	CASSLSFGQGRNTIYF	TGTGCCAGCAGCTTAAGTTTCGGACAGGGAAGAAACACCATATATTTT
TRBV24-1	NA	TRBJ2-1	TRBD1	CATSDLRGTGGPYNEQFF	TGTGCCACCAGTGATTTGCGAGGGACAGGAGGGCCCTACAATGAGCAGTTCTTC
TRBV5-1	NA	TRBJ1-1	NA	CASSLGGRGTEAFF	TGCGCCAGCAGCTTGGGGGGCCGCGGCACTGAAGCTTTCTTT
TRBV6-6	NA	TRBJ1-5	TRBD1	CASSPQGAGQPQHF	TGTGCCAGCAGCCCACAGGGGGCAGGGCAGCCCCAGCATTTT